This T cell receptor beta chain came from a study of shared clonotypes between healthy human individuals. As for the study in general: Aged between 18 and 49, the donors were two women and a few men. Broader study findings: There were few donors, and this limited the genetic and exposure-history diversity represented.

As regards this clone: Its antigen is not identified.

Those who donated, Caucasian adults without exception, all lived in Nashville, Tennessee. Trimming cost V 1 base and J 7 bases, with 11 bases left between them. Germline CDR1 reads SGHTS; CDR2 reads YDEGEE. The CDR3 contains 13 residues. Replicate PCRs were loaded with approximately 300 ng DNA from unsorted PBMC, 29,000 or so T cell genomes. Produced via immunoSEQ multiplex PCR; TCRdb's table is partial and in-frame only. The sample lists nearly 500,000 clones, about three quarters seen once, with over 10% in the top ten. This sequence joins TRBV5-8 and TRBJ1-1; D ambiguous. The clonotype comes from a woman aged 35 to 49 in good health. Some clones in this sample may be carry-over from other donors' samples. Material for sequencing was PBMCs. The CDR3 region is CASSLYVLGEAFF. The CDR3, as DNA: TGTGCCAGCAGCTTGTACGTGTTAGGTGAAGCTTTCTTT. Full variable domain (missing parts from reference TRBV5-8 and TRBJ1-1): EAGVTQSPTHLIKTRGQQATLRCSPISGHTSVYWYQQALGLGLQFLLWYDEGEERNRGNFPPRFSGRQFPNYSSELNVNALELEDSALYLCASSLYVLGEAFFGQGTRLTVV.